This passage covers 24 T cell receptor beta chains from one sample sequenced in a study of immune evolution from preneoplasia to lung adenocarcinoma. Clones were read by immunoSEQ multiplex PCR, and TCRdb kept only the in-frame ones, dropping some. The repertoire consists of about 4,400 clones, with approximately 90% occurring once and the leading ten covering less than 4%. Sequenced: FFPE minimally invasive lung adenocarcinoma tissue. The receptors here all came from a donor aged 70 or over with lung adenocarcinoma.

This clone was seen a few times. This chain links TRBV15 with TRBJ1-1; 7 bases fit TRBD1. With 4 bases clipped from V and 1 base from J, the junction kept 12 bases outside the gene matches. Germline values: CDR1 LNHNV, CDR2 YYDKDF (reference sequence). The CDR3 totals 17 residues. The CDR3: CATSTKRGPTENTEAFF. The CDR3 nucleotides are TGTGCCACCAGCACAAAGAGGGGGCCCACAGAGAACACTGAAGCTTTCTTT.

The rearrangement links TRBV7-3 to TRBJ2-7, with 7 bases identical to TRBD1. This CDR3 comprises 12 residues. V gave up 6 bases and J gave up 6 bases; unmatched junction bases: 5. Germline V lookup: CDR1 SGHTA, CDR2 FQGTGA. CDR3 nucleotides: TGTGCCAGCAGGCACGACAGGGCCGAGCAGTACTTC. Amino acid sequence: CASRHDRAEQYF. The variable domain in full, with the rest retrieved from reference TRBV7-3 and TRBJ2-7, is GAGVSQTPSNKVTEKGKYVELRCDPISGHTALYWYRQSLGQGPEFLIYFQGTGAADDSGLPNDRFFAVRPEGSVSTLKIQRTERGDSAVYLCASRHDRAEQYFGPGTRLTVT.

This chain uses TRBV7-2 with TRBJ2-4; D gene unclear. The V and J ends lost 1 base and 7 bases respectively, with 8 bases between them. The V gene's germline CDR1 is SGHTA and CDR2 FQGNSA. This CDR3 comprises 13 residues. DNA for the CDR3: TGTGCCAGCAGCTTAGGGCACTTTAACATTCAGTACTTC. Translated: CASSLGHFNIQYF.

The V and J genes are TRBV10-3 and TRBJ1-1; possible D gene TRBD1, 5 bases. Germline CDR1 ENHRY, CDR2 SYGVKD. The CDR3 totals 13 residues. V lost 6 bases and J lost 1, with 9 bases in between. CDR3 DNA sequence: TGTGCCATCAGCCTCGGACAGAACACTGAAGCTTTCTTT. It is translated as CAISLGQNTEAFF.

The genes are TRBV7-6 and TRBJ2-7; 10 bases fit TRBD2. Trimming at V came to 5 bases and at J to 5 bases, leaving 15 bases not matched to a gene. Germline V gene sequence: CDR1 SGHVS, CDR2 FNYEAQ. This CDR3 has 17 residues. The CDR3 DNA reads as TGTGCCAGCAGCCCCAAGCCCTCTAGCGGGAGTTTGAACGAGCAGTACTTC. Protein sequence: CASSPKPSSGSLNEQYF.

The chain employs TRBV20-1 and TRBJ1-4, with unresolved D. Germline CDR1 reads DFQATT; CDR2 reads SNEGSKA (reference sequence). The V and J ends lost 4 bases and 8 bases respectively, with 8 bases between them. The CDR3 runs 11 residues. The CDR3 DNA is TGCAGTGCTAATCTGGCGGAAAAACTGTTTTTT. Translating gives CSANLAEKLFF.

The rearrangement uses TRBV10-1 and TRBJ2-2; tentative D call: TRBD2 (6 bases). Trimming pared 6 bases from V and 5 bases from J, leaving 10 bases between. Germline values: CDR1 WNHNN, CDR2 SYGVQD (reference sequence). The CDR3 runs to 13 residues. The CDR3 DNA follows: TGCGCCAGCAGCGCTAGCGTAACCGGGGAGCTGTTTTTT. Protein product: CASSASVTGELFF.

The chain couples TRBV5-4 to TRBJ2-1; no definite D call. The CDR3 totals 12 residues. V was pared by 3 bases and J by 5 bases, with 6 bases between. Germline CDR1 reads SGHNT; CDR2 reads YYREEE (reference sequence). The CDR3 sequence: CASSSQNNEQFF. The CDR3 DNA follows: TGTGCCAGCAGCTCCCAGAACAATGAGCAGTTCTTC.

The chain carries TRBV27 and TRBJ2-2; a possible D gene is TRBD1 (5 bases). V was shortened by 4 bases and J by 4 bases, with 13 bases between the two germline ends. The CDR3 extends over 15 amino acids. CDR1 and CDR2 from the germline V gene are MNHEY and SMNVEV (reference sequence). The CDR3 sequence: CASSYRTDATGELFF. In nucleotides, the CDR3 is TGTGCCAGCAGTTACAGGACGGATGCCACCGGGGAGCTGTTTTTT.

The sample holds one count of this clone. CDR3 sequence (DNA): TGCGCCAGCAGCCCCTTACGCCAGAACTTTAATGAGCAGTTCTTC. It codes for CASSPLRQNFNEQFF. The chain joins TRBV4-1 to TRBJ2-1; D is ambiguous. V lost 4 bases and J lost 7, with 17 bases in between. This CDR3 comprises 15 residues. Germline V gene lookup returns CDR1 MGHRA and CDR2 YSYEKL.

CDR3 in amino acids: CASSPPGGTQYF. Written as DNA, the CDR3 is TGTGCCAGCTCACCACCCGGGGGGACCCAGTACTTC. The chain employs TRBV18 and TRBJ2-5; TRBD2 might be the D (6 bases). Deletions cut 0 bases from V and 7 bases from J, with 6 bases between. The CDR3 spans 12 residues. Germline-derived CDR1 and CDR2 are KGHSH and LQKENI.

CDR3 bases: TGCGCCAGCAGCCAAGATCCACTAAATCAGCCCCAGCATTTT. It codes for CASSQDPLNQPQHF. The chain joins TRBV4-1 to TRBJ1-5; unclear D gene. The CDR3 has 14 amino acids. V was trimmed by 0 bases and J by 4 bases, leaving 7 bases between them. CDR1 is MGHRA, CDR2 YSYEKL, per germline.

V gene TRBV6-5 combines with J gene TRBJ2-5, with D hard to call. Germline values: CDR1 MNHEY, CDR2 SVGAGI. This CDR3 comprises 11 residues. Trimming pared 6 bases from V and 5 bases from J, leaving 7 bases between. DNA for the CDR3: TGTGCCAGCAGGGTGTTGGAGACCCAGTACTTC. Translated: CASRVLETQYF.

The chain combines TRBV2 with TRBJ1-2, with D unresolved. CDR1 is SNHLY and CDR2 is FYNNEI in the germline V gene. Trimming shortened V by 4 bases and J by 10 bases, and 13 bases separated the two germline ends. The CDR3 spans 12 residues. CDR3 nucleotide sequence: TGTGCCAGCAGTGGATTATTTTCAGACTACACCTTC. It specifies CASSGLFSDYTF.

This clone was counted once. The rearrangement links TRBV5-1 to TRBJ2-1; tentatively, D is TRBD1 or TRBD2 (5 bases each). Between the trimmed V and J ends, which lost 4 bases and 2 bases, there was a span of 10 bases. Germline CDR1 and CDR2: SGHRS and YFSETQ. The CDR3 has 14 residues. The CDR3 spells CASSVEGPYNEQFF. In DNA, the CDR3 is TGCGCCAGCAGCGTTGAGGGACCCTACAATGAGCAGTTCTTC. Drawing the rest from reference TRBV5-1 and TRBJ2-1, the complete variable domain is KAGVTQTPRYLIKTRGQQVTLSCSPISGHRSVSWYQQTPGQGLQFLFEYFSETQRNKGNFPGRFSGRQFSNSRSEMNVSTLELGDSALYLCASSVEGPYNEQFFGPGTRLTVL.

This chain connects TRBV5-1 to TRBJ2-7; 12 bases match TRBD2. The CDR3 spans 14 residues. Germline V gene sequence: CDR1 SGHRS, CDR2 YFSETQ. The V gene end was trimmed by 4 bases and the J gene end by 2 bases; junction bases not matched to a gene: 1. The CDR3, as DNA: TGCGCCAGCAGCAGACTAGCGGGGGCCTACGAGCAGTACTTC. Amino acid sequence: CASSRLAGAYEQYF.

J is TRBJ2-7 and V is TRBV10-3, with TRBD1 as a possible D gene (6 bases). Trimming took off 2 bases at V and 3 bases at J, with 11 bases between the two ends. Germline V gives CDR1 ENHRY, CDR2 SYGVKD. The CDR3 has 14 residues. In nucleotides, the CDR3 is TGTGCCATCAGTGAGGGACAGAACCTCTACGAGCAGTACTTC. Its protein product is CAISEGQNLYEQYF.

The chain employs TRBV5-5 and TRBJ2-3, with D possibly matching TRBD2 (5 bases). Trimming shortened V by 0 bases and J by 4 bases, and 15 bases separated the two germline ends. This CDR3 contains 16 residues. CDR1 is SGHKS, CDR2 YYEKEE, per germline (reference sequence). The DNA of the CDR3 is TGTGCCAGCAGCTTGGGTGTTAGCGTCGGGGCAGATACGCAGTATTTT. Protein sequence: CASSLGVSVGADTQYF.

The chain uses TRBV7-8 and TRBJ1-5; D possibly corresponds to TRBD1 (6 bases). The V gene's germline CDR1 is SGHVS and CDR2 FQNEAQ. This CDR3 comprises 15 residues. The V end lost 5 bases, the J end lost 0 bases, and 11 bases lay between the germline ends. The CDR3 here is CASSPQGNSNQPQHF. CDR3 in DNA: TGTGCCAGCAGCCCACAGGGCAATAGCAATCAGCCCCAGCATTTT.

This sequence joins TRBV29-1 and TRBJ2-5; 8 nucleotides agree with TRBD2. CDR1 SQVTM and CDR2 ANQGSEA come from the germline V gene. V lost 4 bases, J lost 1 base, and 17 bases stayed unmatched. The CDR3 runs to 18 residues. The CDR3 region is CSVGRLLPAGASQETQYF. CDR3 DNA sequence: TGCAGCGTTGGGAGGCTACTACCAGCGGGAGCGTCCCAAGAGACCCAGTACTTC.

The V gene is TRBV18, the J gene TRBJ2-7; no reliable D call. CDR1 and CDR2 from the germline V gene are KGHSH and LQKENI. Trimming pared 2 bases from V and 6 bases from J, leaving 11 bases between. The CDR3 has 13 residues. The CDR3 region has the DNA TGTGCCAGCTCACCAGGGTCGTCGGGCGAGCAGTACTTC. As protein: CASSPGSSGEQYF.

This clone came up a few times. This chain connects TRBV6-5 to TRBJ1-1; maybe TRBD1 (5 bases). The CDR3 totals 14 residues. The germline CDR1 and CDR2 sequences are MNHEY and SVGAGI. V lost 5 bases to trimming and J lost 4 bases, with 14 bases between them. The CDR3 DNA reads as TGTGCCAGCAGTACTACAGGATACGGCACTGAAGCTTTCTTT. Encoded protein: CASSTTGYGTEAFF.

The chain employs TRBV11-3 and TRBJ2-1; TRBD2 aligns across 12 bases. Germline trimming cut 1 base from V and 6 bases from J; bases unmatched to any gene: 7. Germline V gives CDR1 SGHNT, CDR2 YENEEA. The CDR3 extends over 17 amino acids. CDR3: CASSLVALTSGSNEQFF. The CDR3 DNA sequence: TGTGCCAGCAGCTTAGTAGCCCTGACTAGCGGGAGCAATGAGCAGTTCTTC.

This clone was counted a few times. This chain's CDR3 is CASSGDHEQYF. CDR3 nucleotides: TGTGCCAGCAGTGGGGATCACGAGCAGTACTTC. The gene calls are TRBV2 and TRBJ2-7; D gene unclear. Looked up from germline, CDR1 is SNHLY and CDR2 is FYNNEI. V gave up 4 bases and J gave up 5 bases, with 6 bases separating them. The CDR3 is made up of 11 amino acids.